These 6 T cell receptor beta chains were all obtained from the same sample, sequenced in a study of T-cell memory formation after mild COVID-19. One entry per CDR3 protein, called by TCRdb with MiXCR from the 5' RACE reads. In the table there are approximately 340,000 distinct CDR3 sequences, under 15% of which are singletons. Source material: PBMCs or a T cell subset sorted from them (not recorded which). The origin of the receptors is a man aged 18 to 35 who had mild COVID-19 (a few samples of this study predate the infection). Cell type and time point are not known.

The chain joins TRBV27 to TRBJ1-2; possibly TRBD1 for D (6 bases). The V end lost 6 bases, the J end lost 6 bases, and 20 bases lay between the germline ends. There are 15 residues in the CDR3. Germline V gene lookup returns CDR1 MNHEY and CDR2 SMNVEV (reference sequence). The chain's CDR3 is CASREGWGPLNGYTF. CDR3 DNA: TGTGCCAGCAGGGAGGGGTGGGGGCCCTTGAATGGCTACACCTTC.

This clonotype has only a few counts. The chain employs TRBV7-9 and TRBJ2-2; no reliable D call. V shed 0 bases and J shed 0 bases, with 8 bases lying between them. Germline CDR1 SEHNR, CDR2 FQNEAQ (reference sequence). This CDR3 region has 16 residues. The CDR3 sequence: CASSLAGSSNTGELFF. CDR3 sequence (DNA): TGTGCCAGCAGCTTAGCGGGTAGCTCGAACACCGGGGAGCTGTTTTTT.

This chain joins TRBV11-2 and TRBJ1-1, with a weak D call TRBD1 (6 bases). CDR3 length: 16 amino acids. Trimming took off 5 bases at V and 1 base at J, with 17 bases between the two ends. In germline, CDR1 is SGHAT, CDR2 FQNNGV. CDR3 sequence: CASSPRGYAPNTEAFF. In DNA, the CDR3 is TGTGCCAGCAGCCCCAGGGGTTATGCCCCGAACACTGAAGCTTTCTTT.

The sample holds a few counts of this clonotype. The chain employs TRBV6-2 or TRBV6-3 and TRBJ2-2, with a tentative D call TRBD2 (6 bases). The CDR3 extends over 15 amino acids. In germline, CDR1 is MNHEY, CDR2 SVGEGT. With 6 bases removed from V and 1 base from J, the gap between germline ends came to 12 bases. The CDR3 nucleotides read TGTGCCAGCAGCGGAGGGATAAAGAACACCGGGGAGCTGTTTTTT. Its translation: CASSGGIKNTGELFF.

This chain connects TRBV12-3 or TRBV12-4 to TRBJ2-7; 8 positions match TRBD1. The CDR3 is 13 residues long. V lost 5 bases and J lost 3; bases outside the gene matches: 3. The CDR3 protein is CASSVDRGYEQYF. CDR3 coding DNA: TGTGCCAGCAGTGTCGACAGGGGCTACGAGCAGTACTTC.

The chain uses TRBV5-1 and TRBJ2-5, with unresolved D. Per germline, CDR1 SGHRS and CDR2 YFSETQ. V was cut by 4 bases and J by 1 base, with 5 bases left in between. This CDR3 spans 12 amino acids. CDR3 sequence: CASSATQETQYF. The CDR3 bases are TGCGCCAGCAGCGCCACCCAAGAGACCCAGTACTTC.